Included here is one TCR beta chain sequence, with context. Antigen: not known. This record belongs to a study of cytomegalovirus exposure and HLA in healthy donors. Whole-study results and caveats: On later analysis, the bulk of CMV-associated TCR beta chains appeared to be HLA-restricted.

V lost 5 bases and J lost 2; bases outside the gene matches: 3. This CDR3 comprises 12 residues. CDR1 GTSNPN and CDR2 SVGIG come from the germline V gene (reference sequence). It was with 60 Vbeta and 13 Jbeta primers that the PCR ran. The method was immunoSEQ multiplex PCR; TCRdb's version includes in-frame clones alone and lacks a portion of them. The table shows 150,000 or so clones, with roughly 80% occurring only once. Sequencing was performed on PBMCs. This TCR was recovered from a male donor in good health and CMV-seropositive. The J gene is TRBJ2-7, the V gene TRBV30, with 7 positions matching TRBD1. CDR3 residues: CAWETGTYEQYF. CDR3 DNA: TGTGCCTGGGAGACAGGGACCTACGAGCAGTACTTC.